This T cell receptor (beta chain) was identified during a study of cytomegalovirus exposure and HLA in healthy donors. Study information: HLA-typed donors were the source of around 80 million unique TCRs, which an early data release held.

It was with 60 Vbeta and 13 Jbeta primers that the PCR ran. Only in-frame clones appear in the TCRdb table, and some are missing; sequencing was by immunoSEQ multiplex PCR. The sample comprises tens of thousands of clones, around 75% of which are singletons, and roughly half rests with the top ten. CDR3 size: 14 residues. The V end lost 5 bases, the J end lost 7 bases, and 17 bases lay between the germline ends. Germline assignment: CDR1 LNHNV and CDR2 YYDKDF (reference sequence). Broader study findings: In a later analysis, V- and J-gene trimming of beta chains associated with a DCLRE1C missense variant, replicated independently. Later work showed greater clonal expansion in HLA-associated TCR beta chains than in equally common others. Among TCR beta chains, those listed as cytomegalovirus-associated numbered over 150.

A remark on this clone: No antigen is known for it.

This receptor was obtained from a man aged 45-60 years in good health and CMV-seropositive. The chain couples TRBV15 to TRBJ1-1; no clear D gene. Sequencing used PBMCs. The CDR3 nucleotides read TGTGCCACCAGCCCCCGGGGAAAGTCGAGTGAAGCTTTCTTT. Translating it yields CATSPRGKSSEAFF.